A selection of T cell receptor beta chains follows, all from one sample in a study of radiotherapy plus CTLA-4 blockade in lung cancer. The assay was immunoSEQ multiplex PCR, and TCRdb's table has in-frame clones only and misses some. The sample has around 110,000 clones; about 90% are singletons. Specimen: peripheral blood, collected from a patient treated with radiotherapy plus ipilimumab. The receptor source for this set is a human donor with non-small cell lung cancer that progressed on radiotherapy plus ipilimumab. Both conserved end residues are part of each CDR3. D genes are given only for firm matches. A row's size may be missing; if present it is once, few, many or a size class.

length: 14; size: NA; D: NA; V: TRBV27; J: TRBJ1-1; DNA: TGTGCCAGCAGGTCCGTTGTACCGAACACTGAAGCTTTCTTT; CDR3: CASRSVVPNTEAFF
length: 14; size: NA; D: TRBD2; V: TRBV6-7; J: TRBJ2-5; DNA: TGTGCCAGGGGCGTAGCGGGTTACCAAGAGACCCAGTACTTC; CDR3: CARGVAGYQETQYF
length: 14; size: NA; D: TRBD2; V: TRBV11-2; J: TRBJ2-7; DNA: TGTGCCAGCAGCCCATGGGGCGGGAGCTACGAGCAGTACTTC; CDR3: CASSPWGGSYEQYF
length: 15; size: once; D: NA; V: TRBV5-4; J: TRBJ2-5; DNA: TGTGCCAGCAGCCCACAGGAGGGGGCGTTTGAGACCCAGTACTTC; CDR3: CASSPQEGAFETQYF
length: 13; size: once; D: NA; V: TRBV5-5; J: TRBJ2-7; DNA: TGTGCCAGCAGCGGCGGACGGCACTACGAGCAGTACTTC; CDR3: CASSGGRHYEQYF
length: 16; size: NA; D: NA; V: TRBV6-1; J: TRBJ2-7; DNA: TGTGCCAGCAGTGAAGATCGGACTCGACTGTCCTACGAGCAGTACTTC; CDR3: CASSEDRTRLSYEQYF
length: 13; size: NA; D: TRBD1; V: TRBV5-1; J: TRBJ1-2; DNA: TGCGCCAGCAGAGCGACAGGGTCATATGGCTACACCTTC; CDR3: CASRATGSYGYTF
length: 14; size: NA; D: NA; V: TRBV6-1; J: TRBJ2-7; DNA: TGTGCCAGCATAACATCCTCCTTGACCTACGAGCAGTACTTC; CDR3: CASITSSLTYEQYF
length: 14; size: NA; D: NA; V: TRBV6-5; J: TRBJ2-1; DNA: TGTGCCAGCAATCGGGCGGGACCTGGGAATGAGCAGTTCTTC; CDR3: CASNRAGPGNEQFF
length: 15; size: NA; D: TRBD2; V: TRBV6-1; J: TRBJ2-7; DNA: TGTGCCAGCAGTGAGGCTAGCGGGAGGGTTCGCGAGCAGTACTTC; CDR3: CASSEASGRVREQYF
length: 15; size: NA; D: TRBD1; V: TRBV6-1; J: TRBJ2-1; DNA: TGTGCCAGCAGCCCCGGACAGGCTCTACGAAATGAGCAGTTCTTC; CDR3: CASSPGQALRNEQFF
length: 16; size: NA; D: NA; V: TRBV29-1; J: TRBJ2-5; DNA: TGCAGCCTGGGGGCAGGCCGGGAGCTGGGCCAAGAGACCCAGTACTTC; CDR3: CSLGAGRELGQETQYF
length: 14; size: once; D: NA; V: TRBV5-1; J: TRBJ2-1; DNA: TGCGCCAGCAGCTTGGTAGTACCCGGCGATGAGCAGTTCTTC; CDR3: CASSLVVPGDEQFF
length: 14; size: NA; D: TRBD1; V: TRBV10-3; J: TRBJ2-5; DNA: TGTGCCATCGGTCGGACAGGGACCCAAGAGACCCAGTACTTC; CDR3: CAIGRTGTQETQYF
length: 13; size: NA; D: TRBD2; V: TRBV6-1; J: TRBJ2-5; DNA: TGTGCCAGCAGCGTGGCGGGAGCGGAGACCCAGTACTTC; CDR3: CASSVAGAETQYF
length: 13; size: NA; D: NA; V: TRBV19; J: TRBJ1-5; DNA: TGTGCCACCGCGGGGACGCGCAATCAGCCCCAGCATTTT; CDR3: CATAGTRNQPQHF
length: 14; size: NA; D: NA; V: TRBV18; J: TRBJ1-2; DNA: TGTGCCAGCTCACCGTCCAGTGCTCTTCTTGGCTACACCTTC; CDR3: CASSPSSALLGYTF
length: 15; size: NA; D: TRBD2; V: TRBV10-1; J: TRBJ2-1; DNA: TGCGCCAGCAGTGATAGGCTAGCGGGAGGACGTGAGCAGTTCTTC; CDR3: CASSDRLAGGREQFF
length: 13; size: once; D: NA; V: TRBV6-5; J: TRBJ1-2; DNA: TGTGCCAGCACCGAAAGCCGAGGGGGTGGCTACACCTTC; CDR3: CASTESRGGGYTF
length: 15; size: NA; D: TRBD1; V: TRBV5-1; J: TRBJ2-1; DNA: TGCGCCAGCAGCTCCGGGACAGGGCTCTACAATGAGCAGTTCTTC; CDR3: CASSSGTGLYNEQFF
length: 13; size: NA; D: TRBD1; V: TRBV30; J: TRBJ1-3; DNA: TGTGCCTGGGGAGGGACAGCCGAAAACACCATATATTTT; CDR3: CAWGGTAENTIYF
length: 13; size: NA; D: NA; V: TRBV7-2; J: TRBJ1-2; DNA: TGTGCCAGCAGCCTACAGGGCACTTCCGGCTACACCTTC; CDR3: CASSLQGTSGYTF
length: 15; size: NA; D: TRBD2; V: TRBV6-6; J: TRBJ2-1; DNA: TGTGCCAGCAGCCCAACTAGCGGGAGAGGCCATGAGCAGTTCTTC; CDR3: CASSPTSGRGHEQFF
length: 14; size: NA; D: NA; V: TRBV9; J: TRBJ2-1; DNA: TGTGCCAGCAGCGTAGTCCTAGGGGCAGGTGAGCAGTTCTTC; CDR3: CASSVVLGAGEQFF
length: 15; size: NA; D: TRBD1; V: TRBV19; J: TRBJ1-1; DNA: TGTGCCAGTATGGGACAGGAGACACCGAACACTGAAGCTTTCTTT; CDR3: CASMGQETPNTEAFF
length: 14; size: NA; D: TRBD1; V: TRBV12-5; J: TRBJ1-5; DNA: TGTGCTAGTGGTTTGGAGACAGGGAATCAGCCCCAGCATTTT; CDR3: CASGLETGNQPQHF
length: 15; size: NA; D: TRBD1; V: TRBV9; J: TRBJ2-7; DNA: TGTGCCAGCAGCGCTACCGGGGACAGGGACGGCGAGCAGTACTTC; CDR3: CASSATGDRDGEQYF
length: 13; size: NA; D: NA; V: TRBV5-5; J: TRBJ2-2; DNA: TGTGCCAGCAGCCCTGCGGAGCACGGGGAGCTGTTTTTT; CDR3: CASSPAEHGELFF
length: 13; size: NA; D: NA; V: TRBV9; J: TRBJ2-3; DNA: TGTGCCAGCAGCGTATCCCAGCCAGATACGCAGTATTTT; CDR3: CASSVSQPDTQYF
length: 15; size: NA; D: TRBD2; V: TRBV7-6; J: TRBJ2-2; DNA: TGTGCCAGCAACGATCCCAGGGACTATGCCGGGGAGCTGTTTTTT; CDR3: CASNDPRDYAGELFF
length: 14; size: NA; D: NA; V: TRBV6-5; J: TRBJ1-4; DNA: TGTGCCAGCAGCTCTAGCCTAAATAATGAAAAACTGTTTTTT; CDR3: CASSSSLNNEKLFF
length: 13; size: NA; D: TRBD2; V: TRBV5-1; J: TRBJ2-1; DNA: TGCGCCAGCCAGCGGGACCTTCGAGATGAGCAGTTCTTC; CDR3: CASQRDLRDEQFF
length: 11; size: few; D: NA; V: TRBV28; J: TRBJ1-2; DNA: TGTGCCAGCGCCGGGTTCTCTGGCTACACCTTC; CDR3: CASAGFSGYTF
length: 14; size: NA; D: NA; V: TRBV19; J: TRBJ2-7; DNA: TGTGCCAGTAGTAGTCCGTCGGCAGGCTACGAGCAGTACTTC; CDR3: CASSSPSAGYEQYF
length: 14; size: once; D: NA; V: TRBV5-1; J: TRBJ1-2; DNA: TGCGCCAGCAGCTTGGAACCATCTTTCTATGGCTACACCTTC; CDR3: CASSLEPSFYGYTF
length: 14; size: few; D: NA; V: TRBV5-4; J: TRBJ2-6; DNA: TGTGCCACCAAGCTTAGCTCTGGGGCCAACGTCCTGACTTTC; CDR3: CATKLSSGANVLTF
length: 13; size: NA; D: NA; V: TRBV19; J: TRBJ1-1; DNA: TGTGCCAGCCGCCATGTAGGGAGCACTGAAGCTTTCTTT; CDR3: CASRHVGSTEAFF
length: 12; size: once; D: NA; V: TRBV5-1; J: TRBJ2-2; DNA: TGCGCCAGCTGGGGCGGATCCGGGGAGCTGTTTTTT; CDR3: CASWGGSGELFF
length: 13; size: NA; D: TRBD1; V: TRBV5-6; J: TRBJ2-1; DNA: TGTGCCAGCAGCCAGGACAGGGTTAATGAGCAGTTCTTC; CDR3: CASSQDRVNEQFF
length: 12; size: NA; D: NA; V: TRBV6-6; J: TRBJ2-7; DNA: TGTGCCAGCAGTCGGTCAGGGTACGAGCAGTACTTC; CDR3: CASSRSGYEQYF
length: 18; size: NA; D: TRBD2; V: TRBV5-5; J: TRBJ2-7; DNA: TGTGCCAGCAGCCGCAGACTAGCGGGAGGGAATCCCTCCTACGAGCAGTACTTC; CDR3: CASSRRLAGGNPSYEQYF
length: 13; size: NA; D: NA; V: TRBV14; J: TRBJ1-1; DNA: TGTGCCAGCAGCCAAGAGGGGGTCACTGAAGCTTTCTTT; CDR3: CASSQEGVTEAFF
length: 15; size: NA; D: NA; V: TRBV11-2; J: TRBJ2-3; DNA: TGTGCCAGCAGCTTGGTTAACTCGATCACAGATACGCAGTATTTT; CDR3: CASSLVNSITDTQYF
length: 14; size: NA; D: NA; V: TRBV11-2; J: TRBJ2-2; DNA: TGTGCCAGCAGCTTAGTTGGGTTCGGCGGGGAGCTGTTTTTT; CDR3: CASSLVGFGGELFF
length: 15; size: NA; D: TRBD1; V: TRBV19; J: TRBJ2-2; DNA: TGTGCCAGTCAGGCGGACAGGCCCACCACCGGGGAGCTGTTTTTT; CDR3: CASQADRPTTGELFF
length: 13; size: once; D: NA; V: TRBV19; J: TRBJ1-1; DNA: TGTGCCAGTACACTACAGGGTAACCGAAGGGCTTTCTTT; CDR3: CASTLQGNRRAFF
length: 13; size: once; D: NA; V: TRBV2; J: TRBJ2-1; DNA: TGTGCCAGCCTATTAGGGACACATTATGAGCAGTTCTTC; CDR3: CASLLGTHYEQFF
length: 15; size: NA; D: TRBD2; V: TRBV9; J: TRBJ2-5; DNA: TGTGCCAGCAGCGTAGAAGCGGGGTTCCAAGAGACCCAGTACTTC; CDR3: CASSVEAGFQETQYF
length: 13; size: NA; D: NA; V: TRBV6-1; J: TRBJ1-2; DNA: TGTGCCAGCAGTGCATCCGGGGTCTATGGCTACACCTTC; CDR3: CASSASGVYGYTF
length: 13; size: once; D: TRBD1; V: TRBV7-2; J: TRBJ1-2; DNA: TGTGCCAGCAGACTGACAGGGGCTTATGGCTACACCTTC; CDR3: CASRLTGAYGYTF
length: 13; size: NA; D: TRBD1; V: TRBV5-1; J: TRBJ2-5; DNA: TGCGCCAGCAGACCGGGACAGAAAGAGACCCAGTACTTC; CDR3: CASRPGQKETQYF
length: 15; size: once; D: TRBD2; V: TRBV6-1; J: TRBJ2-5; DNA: TGTGCCAGCATGTTAGCGGGAGGGGGCTCCCGGGCCCAGTACTTC; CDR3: CASMLAGGGSRAQYF